One sample yielded the 32 T cell receptor beta chains listed below, sequenced in a study of control samples from healthy donors and cancer patients. Clones were read by immunoSEQ multiplex PCR, and TCRdb kept only the in-frame ones, dropping some. This table has approximately 46,000 clones, 90% to 95% appearing once. Sequencing was done on a sample of PBMCs. Every receptor here comes from a man younger than 45 with colorectal cancer.

The rearrangement uses TRBV6-6 and TRBJ1-2; D remains ambiguous. The germline V gene has CDR1 MNHNY and CDR2 SVGAGI (reference sequence). V was shortened by 0 bases and J by 3 bases, with 8 bases between the two germline ends. The CDR3 runs 14 residues. The CDR3 sequence is CASSYSTVYYGYTF. DNA of the CDR3: TGTGCCAGCAGTTACTCGACCGTATACTATGGCTACACCTTC.

This clone was picked up a small number of times. CDR3 amino acids: CAISESPDRRSQPQHF. The CDR3 DNA reads TGTGCCATCAGTGAGTCCCCAGACAGACGAAGTCAGCCCCAGCATTTT. This chain uses TRBV10-3 with TRBJ1-5, with D perhaps matching TRBD1 (5 bases). The CDR3 covers 16 residues. V was cut by 0 bases and J by 6 bases, with 15 bases left in between. Germline CDR1 reads ENHRY; CDR2 reads SYGVKD.

The chain is built from TRBV19 and TRBJ2-7; a possible D gene is TRBD1 (6 bases). V was cut by 2 bases and J by 0 bases, with 8 bases left in between. CDR3 length equals 14 residues. CDR1 LNHDA and CDR2 SQIVND come from the germline V gene (reference sequence). The CDR3 region has the DNA TGTGCCAGTAGTATACAGGGGAGCTCCTACGAGCAGTACTTC. It encodes CASSIQGSSYEQYF.

This clone occurred once. The rearrangement uses TRBV25-1 and TRBJ1-4; D remains ambiguous. Germline V gives CDR1 MGHDK, CDR2 SYGVNS. The CDR3 length is 13 residues. The V and J ends lost 6 bases and 7 bases respectively, with 12 bases between them. In DNA, the CDR3 is TGTGCCAGCAGCGAGGAGGGCCCTGAAAAACTGTTTTTT. It encodes CASSEEGPEKLFF.

Comments on this clone: Other nucleotide sequences in the sample specify the same CDR3. The chain couples TRBV6-1 to TRBJ2-2, with TRBD1 matching 12 bases. From germline, CDR1 is MNHNS and CDR2 SASEGT. Trimming took 4 bases from V and 5 from J; bases not matched to a gene: 8. CDR3 size: 17 residues. The CDR3 DNA sequence: TGTGCCAGCAGTGGTGGGGGACAGGGGGCGGGGACCGGGGAGCTGTTTTTT. The encoded protein is CASSGGGQGAGTGELFF.

The rearrangement joins TRBV5-1 to TRBJ1-2; 10 nucleotides agree with TRBD1. Trimming at V came to 4 bases and at J to 8 bases, leaving 8 bases not matched to a gene. CDR3 size: 14 residues. Germline values: CDR1 SGHRS, CDR2 YFSETQ. CDR3 in DNA: TGCGCCAGCAGCCCTCTTGGGGACAGGGGCGGCTACACCTTC. Translated, it gives CASSPLGDRGGYTF. The full variable domain, its missing parts supplied by reference TRBV5-1 and TRBJ1-2, is KAGVTQTPRYLIKTRGQQVTLSCSPISGHRSVSWYQQTPGQGLQFLFEYFSETQRNKGNFPGRFSGRQFSNSRSEMNVSTLELGDSALYLCASSPLGDRGGYTFGSGTRLTVV.

V gene TRBV5-6 combines with J gene TRBJ1-1; D uncertain. Germline V gene lookup returns CDR1 SGHDT and CDR2 YYEEEE. The CDR3 length is 14 residues. V lost 4 bases and J lost 6, with 16 bases in between. The CDR3 is CASSPGPLAAEAFF. The CDR3 nucleotides read TGTGCCAGCAGCCCAGGACCCCTGGCGGCTGAAGCTTTCTTT.

The rearrangement links TRBV11-2 to TRBJ1-1, with D maybe TRBD1 (5 bases). V lost 6 bases, J lost 2 bases, and 10 bases lay in between. The CDR3 is 13 amino acids. Germline CDR1 SGHAT, CDR2 FQNNGV. CDR3 loop: CASSLDRNTEAFF. CDR3 nucleotides: TGTGCCAGCAGTCTCGACAGAAACACTGAAGCTTTCTTT.

CDR3 sequence (DNA): TGTGCCAGCGAGGAGAATAGCGCATCCGTGAACACTGAAGCTTTCTTT. Its protein is CASEENSASVNTEAFF. The J gene is TRBJ1-1, the V gene TRBV5-6; D unresolved. V dropped 7 bases and J dropped 0 bases, with 19 bases sitting between them. The germline gives CDR1 SGHDT, CDR2 YYEEEE. The length of the CDR3 is 16 residues.

V usage is TRBV7-2 and J usage is TRBJ1-1, with D uncertain. V lost 2 bases, J lost 11 bases, and 24 bases lay in between. From germline, CDR1 is SGHTA and CDR2 FQGNSA. The CDR3 is 16 residues long. The CDR3: CASSLYAGGRVGRAFF. CDR3 in DNA: TGTGCCAGCAGCTTATACGCGGGTGGACGGGTGGGGAGGGCTTTCTTT.

CDR3 nucleotide sequence: TGTGCCAGCAGCTTGAACAGGGGGGACTACAATGAGCAGTTCTTC. Amino acid sequence: CASSLNRGDYNEQFF. J is TRBJ2-1 and V is TRBV11-3; 8 bases are a match to TRBD1. Germline CDR1 is SGHNT and CDR2 is YENEEA. The CDR3 consists of 15 residues. V shed 3 bases, J shed 3 bases, and the junction held 4 bases outside the gene matches.

The V gene is TRBV5-8, the J gene TRBJ1-1; D is ambiguous. Germline V gene sequence: CDR1 SGHTS, CDR2 YDEGEE. The V gene lost 2 bases and the J gene lost 7 bases, with 9 bases spanning the gap. The CDR3 totals 12 residues. Written as DNA, the CDR3 is TGTGCCAGCAGCTTTTGGGAGTTTGAAGCTTTCTTT. Translated: CASSFWEFEAFF.

This chain uses TRBV4-1 with TRBJ2-7, with TRBD2 matching 9 bases. Per the germline V gene, CDR1 is MGHRA and CDR2 is YSYEKL. With 0 bases clipped from V and 2 bases from J, the junction kept 2 bases outside the gene matches. The CDR3 contains 15 residues. Here the CDR3 reads CASSQDLAGTYEQYV. CDR3 nucleotide sequence: TGCGCCAGCAGCCAAGACCTAGCGGGGACCTACGAGCAGTACGTC.

The chain couples TRBV29-1 to TRBJ1-5, with no clear D. Trimming removed 3 bases at V and 0 bases at J, with 6 bases between. Germline lookup yields CDR1 SQVTM and CDR2 ANQGSEA. This CDR3 comprises 13 residues. CDR3 DNA sequence: TGCAGCGTTGAGGAAAGTAGCAATCAGCCCCAGCATTTT. Amino acids: CSVEESSNQPQHF.

The CDR3 spells CASILAGGPNTQYF. Here the CDR3 DNA reads TGTGCCAGCATCCTAGCGGGGGGGCCAAATACGCAGTATTTT. This rearrangement joins TRBV2 to TRBJ2-3; 12 bases are a match to TRBD2. CDR1 is SNHLY, CDR2 FYNNEI, per germline. V was clipped by 7 bases and J by 7 bases; unmatched bases: 6. There are 14 residues in the CDR3.

V is TRBV9 and J is TRBJ1-5; the D gene is possibly TRBD1 (5 bases). CDR1 SGDLS and CDR2 YYNGEE come from the germline V gene. The CDR3 consists of 13 residues. Deletions cut 2 bases from V and 8 bases from J, with 11 bases between. CDR3 in DNA: TGTGCCAGCAGCGTGACAGACGGTGAGCCCCAGCATTTT. Protein sequence: CASSVTDGEPQHF.

This chain connects TRBV5-4 to TRBJ2-3; the match to TRBD2 covers 9 bases. CDR3 length: 19 residues. The junction had 15 bases not matched to a gene; V was cut back by 4 bases and J by 0 bases. In germline, CDR1 is SGHNT, CDR2 YYREEE (reference sequence). Here the CDR3 reads CASSRPEIAGARSTDTQYF. DNA of the CDR3: TGTGCCAGCAGCCGACCGGAGATAGCGGGGGCCCGCAGCACAGATACGCAGTATTTT.

V usage is TRBV25-1 and J usage is TRBJ1-2, with 9 bases identical to TRBD1. The V segment lost 4 bases and the J segment 4 bases; nucleotides outside the gene matches: 7. In germline, CDR1 is MGHDK, CDR2 SYGVNS. CDR3 length equals 15 residues. CDR3 sequence: CASSGPGTGFYGYTF. The CDR3 region has the DNA TGTGCCAGCAGTGGCCCCGGGACAGGGTTCTATGGCTACACCTTC.

CDR3 sequence (DNA): TGCAGCGTCGGGACACCATCCTACAATGAGCAGTTCTTC. Its protein product is CSVGTPSYNEQFF. The chain combines TRBV29-1 with TRBJ2-1; perhaps TRBD1 as D (6 bases). Germline CDR1 SQVTM, CDR2 ANQGSEA. With 6 bases removed from V and 1 base from J, the gap between germline ends came to 10 bases. CDR3 size: 13 residues.

The chain is built from TRBV6-4 and TRBJ1-1; D remains unclear. Germline CDR1 and CDR2: MRHNA and SNTAGT. The CDR3 totals 15 residues. The V gene lost 2 bases and the J gene lost 1 base, with 11 bases spanning the gap. The CDR3 protein is CASSDGPGPNTEAFF. In nucleotides, the CDR3 is TGTGCCAGCAGTGACGGGCCGGGCCCGAACACTGAAGCTTTCTTT.

The rearrangement uses TRBV7-2 and TRBJ2-3, with TRBD2 identical over 11 bases. The CDR3 is made up of 16 amino acids. The V gene's germline CDR1 is SGHTA and CDR2 FQGNSA. V lost 2 bases, J lost 3 bases, and 4 bases stayed unmatched. CDR3 residues: CASSLRLAGGTDTQYF. The CDR3 coding sequence is TGTGCCAGCAGCTTACGGCTAGCGGGGGGAACAGATACGCAGTATTTT.

The rearrangement uses TRBV19 and TRBJ1-1; D gene unclear. Trimming took 5 bases from V and 2 from J, leaving 9 bases between them. The CDR3 is made up of 13 amino acids. CDR1 is LNHDA and CDR2 is SQIVND in the germline V gene (reference sequence). The CDR3: CASSWSANTEAFF. In DNA form, the CDR3 reads TGTGCCAGTAGTTGGTCAGCTAACACTGAAGCTTTCTTT. Full variable domain (remainder filled in from reference TRBV19 and TRBJ1-1): DGGITQSPKYLFRKEGQNVTLSCEQNLNHDAMYWYRQDPGQGLRLIYYSQIVNDFQKGDIAEGYSVSREKKESFPLTVTSAQKNPTAFYLCASSWSANTEAFFGQGTRLTVV.

The chain carries TRBV6-5 and TRBJ1-1; TRBD1 matches at 7 bases. V was clipped by 4 bases and J by 8 bases; unmatched bases: 4. CDR3 length: 12 residues. CDR1 MNHEY and CDR2 SVGAGI come from the germline V gene. The CDR3 region has the DNA TGTGCCAGCAGTTCCCCGACAGGGGAAGCTTTCTTT. Translation: CASSSPTGEAFF.

The J gene is TRBJ2-3, the V gene TRBV18, with D perhaps matching TRBD1 or TRBD2 (5 bases each). This CDR3 region has 13 residues. CDR1 is KGHSH and CDR2 is LQKENI in the germline V gene. Deletions cut 1 base from V and 5 bases from J, with 7 bases between. CDR3 amino acids: CASSPLGGDTQYF. The DNA of the CDR3 is TGTGCCAGCTCACCACTTGGGGGAGATACGCAGTATTTT.

The chain employs TRBV9 and TRBJ2-1, with D uncertain. Germline-derived CDR1 and CDR2 are SGDLS and YYNGEE. The CDR3 covers 15 residues. V was shortened by 0 bases and J by 4 bases, with 11 bases between the two germline ends. This chain's CDR3 is CASSVGAGTYNEQFF. Here the CDR3 DNA reads TGTGCCAGCAGCGTAGGGGCAGGAACTTACAATGAGCAGTTCTTC.

V gene TRBV15 combines with J gene TRBJ2-7, with D possibly being TRBD2 (6 bases). Deletions cut 0 bases from V and 7 bases from J, with 19 bases between. CDR1 LNHNV and CDR2 YYDKDF come from the germline V gene (reference sequence). This CDR3 region has 16 residues. CDR3 sequence reads: CATSRDFGGGGVEQYF. The CDR3 bases are TGTGCCACCAGCAGAGATTTCGGGGGTGGAGGAGTTGAGCAGTACTTC.

The chain links TRBV7-8 to TRBJ1-2; D uncertain. CDR1 is SGHVS and CDR2 is FQNEAQ in the germline V gene. The CDR3 spans 14 residues. V was cut by 6 bases and J by 3 bases, with 14 bases left in between. CDR3 sequence (DNA): TGTGCCAGCAGTATCCCCGGCGTCCACTATGGCTACACCTTC. It codes for CASSIPGVHYGYTF.

This chain connects TRBV19 to TRBJ2-3; 14 nucleotides align to TRBD2. The V gene end was trimmed by 6 bases and the J gene end by 1 base; junction bases not matched to a gene: 12. The CDR3 loop spans 19 amino acids. Germline CDR1 and CDR2: LNHDA and SQIVND (reference sequence). Here the CDR3 reads CASSLQGLAGEPGTDTQYF. In nucleotides, the CDR3 is TGTGCCAGTAGCCTTCAGGGACTAGCGGGGGAGCCTGGCACAGATACGCAGTATTTT.

The chain is built from TRBV6-1 and TRBJ1-2, with D tentatively TRBD1 (5 bases). This CDR3 has 15 residues. With 0 bases removed from V and 4 bases from J, the gap between germline ends came to 12 bases. The germline V gene has CDR1 MNHNS and CDR2 SASEGT. The CDR3 nucleotides are TGTGCCAGCAGTGAAGCAACTGGGGCGAGCTATGGCTACACCTTC. Its protein product is CASSEATGASYGYTF.

CDR3 nucleotides: TGCGCCAGCACCCTGCAAGTGGGGAATTCACCCCTCCACTTT. Its protein is CASTLQVGNSPLHF. The V gene is TRBV10-1, the J gene TRBJ1-6; D is ambiguous. V lost 7 bases, J lost 7 bases, and 14 bases lay in between. Germline V lookup: CDR1 WNHNN, CDR2 SYGVQD (reference sequence). The CDR3 has 14 residues.

The rearrangement uses TRBV7-9 and TRBJ2-7; tentatively, D is TRBD2 (5 bases). The CDR3 runs 15 residues. The germline V and J ends were trimmed by 5 bases and 3 bases, with 17 bases remaining between them. CDR1 and CDR2 from the germline V gene are SEHNR and FQNEAQ (reference sequence). The CDR3 loop is CASSPPGLGSYEQYV. In DNA form, the CDR3 reads TGTGCCAGCAGCCCCCCGGGGTTGGGGAGCTACGAGCAGTACGTC.

The chain has TRBV7-6 and TRBJ2-3; 8 bases line up with TRBD2. The CDR3 has 15 residues. With V trimmed by 4 bases and J by 5 bases, 8 bases remained unmatched. Germline V gives CDR1 SGHVS, CDR2 FNYEAQ. DNA of the CDR3: TGTGCCAGCAGCTCATACGGGGGGGCCTTAGATACGCAGTATTTT. It encodes CASSSYGGALDTQYF.